This TCR beta chain came from a study of cytomegalovirus exposure and HLA in healthy donors. PCR employed 60 Vbeta and 13 Jbeta primers. TCRdb's copy holds only in-frame clones and misses some; the assay was immunoSEQ multiplex PCR. The table has 150,000 or so clones, roughly 75% seen once. Study observations and caveats: A later analysis showed that HLA-associated TCR beta chains had undergone more clonal expansion than equally common others.

In the case of this clone: The antigen is undetermined.

The trim removed 3 bases at V and 1 base at J, leaving 10 bases unmatched. This CDR3 has 18 amino acids. CDR1 is MGHRA and CDR2 is YSYEKL in the germline V gene. Material: PBMCs. The sequence came from a female donor in good health and CMV-seronegative. The gene calls are TRBV4-1 and TRBJ1-5; TRBD1 aligns across 9 bases. Here the CDR3 DNA reads TGCGCCAGCAGCCATGAATTGGACAGGGGAGGAAGCAATCAGCCCCAGCATTTT. Protein sequence: CASSHELDRGGSNQPQHF.